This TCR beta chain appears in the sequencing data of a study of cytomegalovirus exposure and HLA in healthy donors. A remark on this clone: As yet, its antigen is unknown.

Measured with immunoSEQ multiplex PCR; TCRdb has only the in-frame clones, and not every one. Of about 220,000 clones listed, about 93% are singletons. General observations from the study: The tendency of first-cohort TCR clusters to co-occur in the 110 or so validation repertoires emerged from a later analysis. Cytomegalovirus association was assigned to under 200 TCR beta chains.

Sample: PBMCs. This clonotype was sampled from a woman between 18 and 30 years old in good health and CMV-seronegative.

DNA of the CDR3: TGTGCCAGCAGTCCCGCTGCCTTACGAAAGGGGCATCAGCCCCAGCATTTT. Amino acid sequence: CASSPAALRKGHQPQHF. The chain links TRBV27 to TRBJ1-5, with a tentative D call TRBD1 (5 bases). The CDR3 contains 17 residues. Per the germline V gene, CDR1 is MNHEY and CDR2 is SMNVEV (reference sequence). With 5 bases removed from V and 5 bases from J, the gap between germline ends came to 22 bases.